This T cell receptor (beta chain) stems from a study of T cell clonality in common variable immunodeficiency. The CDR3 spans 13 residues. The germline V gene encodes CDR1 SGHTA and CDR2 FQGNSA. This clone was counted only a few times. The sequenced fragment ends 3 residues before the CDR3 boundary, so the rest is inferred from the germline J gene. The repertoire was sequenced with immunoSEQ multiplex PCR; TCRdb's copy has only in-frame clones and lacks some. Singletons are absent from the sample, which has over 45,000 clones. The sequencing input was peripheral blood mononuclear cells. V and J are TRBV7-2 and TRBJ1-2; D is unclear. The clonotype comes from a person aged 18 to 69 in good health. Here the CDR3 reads CASSLVPYNDYTF. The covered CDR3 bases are TGTGCCAGCAGCTTAGTTCCGTACAATGAC. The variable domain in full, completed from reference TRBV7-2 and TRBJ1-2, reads GAGVSQSPSNKVTEKGKDVELRCDPISGHTALYWYRQSLGQGLEFLIYFQGNSAPDKSGLPSDRFSAERTGGSVSTLTIQRTQQEDSAVYLCASSLVPYNDYTFGSGTRLTVV.